This T cell receptor (beta chain) appears in the sequencing data of a study of regulatory T cells in long-lasting Graves disease. Across the whole study: Treatment with antithyroid drugs for over 5 years, together with positive TSH receptor antibodies, meant persistent Graves' disease.

Arm-PCR of CDR3 regions with iRepertoire HTBI primers generated TCR beta libraries. TCRdb independently ran MiXCR on the multiplex PCR reads; one entry per CDR3 protein. The sample shows under 450,000 distinct CDR3 sequences, roughly 23% of them seen only once. This sample's time point: persistent/refractory GD, antithyroid drugs over 5 years with positive TRAb. PBMCs provided the RNA from which the TCR library was made. The junction had 9 bases not matched to a gene; V was cut back by 5 bases and J by 2 bases. CDR3 length equals 16 residues. CDR1 is SGHNT, CDR2 YYREEE, per germline (reference sequence). Points from the study as a whole: Shared public clonotypes totalled roughly 2,500 in persistent patients, compared with about 970 in new patients.

As to this clonotype: Its antigen is still unknown.

Sequences were derived from peripheral blood mononuclear cells (PBMCs), sampled when the disease was refractory, from a patient treated with antithyroid drugs. This clonotype originated in a woman between 40 and 50 years old with Graves disease. The rearrangement joins TRBV5-4 to TRBJ1-4; 7 bases line up with TRBD1. In DNA form, the CDR3 reads TGTGCCAGCAGTTTACAGGGGCGGTCGACTAATGAAAAACTGTTTTTT. Its protein product is CASSLQGRSTNEKLFF.